This is a list of T cell receptor beta chains from one sample in a study of blood T cell repertoires in COVID-19. Sequencing used immunoSEQ multiplex PCR; TCRdb keeps in-frame clones, though not all of them. The sample lists approximately 400,000 clones; roughly 86% were seen once. The material sequenced was peripheral blood. The receptor set was obtained from a human donor with acute or convalescent COVID-19. The donor label of this sample is uncertain. Both conserved end residues are part of each CDR3. A D gene is named only where the DNA matches it firmly. Clone size, where shown, is once, few, many, or a class for clones that have expanded.

D gene: TRBD2; clone size: NA; J gene: TRBJ2-1; CDR3 length: 13; V gene: TRBV15; CDR3 protein: CATSRGPGGEQFF; CDR3 DNA: TGTGCCACCAGCAGAGGGCCGGGGGGTGAGCAGTTCTTC
D gene: NA; clone size: NA; J gene: TRBJ2-5; CDR3 length: 14; V gene: TRBV4-2; CDR3 protein: CASSQVGAAETQYF; CDR3 DNA: TGTGCCAGCAGCCAAGTAGGAGCAGCTGAGACCCAGTACTTC
D gene: NA; clone size: NA; J gene: TRBJ1-5; CDR3 length: 16; V gene: TRBV12-2; CDR3 protein: CASRVSAQGLGQPQHF; CDR3 DNA: TGTGCAAGTCGCGTATCTGCCCAGGGTCTGGGGCAGCCCCAGCATTTT
D gene: NA; clone size: NA; J gene: TRBJ1-5; CDR3 length: 16; V gene: TRBV7-8; CDR3 protein: CASSFGRGYSNQPQHF; CDR3 DNA: TGTGCCAGCAGCTTTGGCAGGGGTTATAGCAATCAGCCCCAGCATTTT
D gene: NA; clone size: NA; J gene: TRBJ1-5; CDR3 length: 16; V gene: TRBV11-2; CDR3 protein: CASSFQAQYSNQPQHF; CDR3 DNA: TGTGCCAGCAGCTTTCAGGCCCAGTATAGCAATCAGCCCCAGCATTTT
D gene: NA; clone size: NA; J gene: TRBJ2-5; CDR3 length: 15; V gene: TRBV24-1; CDR3 protein: CATSDAGQIQETQYF; CDR3 DNA: TGTGCCACCAGTGATGCCGGACAAATCCAAGAGACCCAGTACTTC
D gene: NA; clone size: NA; J gene: TRBJ2-1; CDR3 length: 13; V gene: TRBV2; CDR3 protein: CASRPQGGNEQFF; CDR3 DNA: TGTGCCAGCAGGCCTCAGGGGGGTAATGAGCAGTTCTTC
D gene: NA; clone size: once; J gene: TRBJ1-6; CDR3 length: 14; V gene: TRBV6-5; CDR3 protein: CASSQSGWDSPLHF; CDR3 DNA: TGTGCCAGCAGTCAGTCAGGGTGGGATTCACCCCTCCACTTT
D gene: NA; clone size: NA; J gene: TRBJ1-1; CDR3 length: 12; V gene: TRBV9; CDR3 protein: CASSVAGQGAFF; CDR3 DNA: TGTGCCAGCAGCGTAGCCGGCCAGGGGGCTTTCTTT
D gene: NA; clone size: NA; J gene: TRBJ2-1; CDR3 length: 13; V gene: TRBV28; CDR3 protein: CASSWSVPGEQFF; CDR3 DNA: TGTGCCAGCAGTTGGTCTGTCCCGGGTGAGCAGTTCTTC
D gene: TRBD1; clone size: NA; J gene: TRBJ1-1; CDR3 length: 15; V gene: TRBV5-5; CDR3 protein: CASSFGQGMNTEAFF; CDR3 DNA: TGTGCCAGCAGCTTTGGACAGGGGATGAACACTGAAGCTTTCTTT
D gene: NA; clone size: NA; J gene: TRBJ1-2; CDR3 length: 18; V gene: TRBV27; CDR3 protein: CASSFYPNARDSTRGYTF; CDR3 DNA: TGTGCCAGCAGTTTCTATCCTAACGCGCGGGACTCTACTCGGGGCTACACCTTC
D gene: NA; clone size: NA; J gene: TRBJ2-2; CDR3 length: 16; V gene: TRBV18; CDR3 protein: CASSPSTWTSTGELFF; CDR3 DNA: TGTGCCAGCTCACCCAGTACGTGGACAAGCACCGGGGAGCTGTTTTTT
D gene: TRBD2; clone size: NA; J gene: TRBJ2-2; CDR3 length: 17; V gene: TRBV6-4; CDR3 protein: CASSSTSGGWNTGELFF; CDR3 DNA: TGTGCCAGCAGTTCTACTAGCGGGGGCTGGAACACCGGGGAGCTGTTTTTT
D gene: TRBD1; clone size: NA; J gene: TRBJ2-6; CDR3 length: 18; V gene: TRBV5-6; CDR3 protein: CASSLRGPRYGGANVLTF; CDR3 DNA: TGTGCCAGCAGCTTAAGGGGGCCCCGTTACGGTGGGGCCAACGTCCTGACTTTC
D gene: NA; clone size: NA; J gene: TRBJ2-1; CDR3 length: 15; V gene: TRBV6-4; CDR3 protein: CASSPRLSGANEQFF; CDR3 DNA: TGTGCCAGCAGTCCCCGCCTGAGTGGTGCCAATGAGCAGTTCTTC
D gene: TRBD1; clone size: NA; J gene: TRBJ1-2; CDR3 length: 14; V gene: TRBV18; CDR3 protein: CASSPRTGANGYTF; CDR3 DNA: TGTGCCAGCTCACCACGTACAGGGGCCAATGGCTACACCTTC
D gene: NA; clone size: NA; J gene: TRBJ1-5; CDR3 length: 12; V gene: TRBV7-9; CDR3 protein: CASSFLNQPQHF; CDR3 DNA: TGTGCCAGCAGCTTCCTCAATCAGCCCCAGCATTTT
D gene: NA; clone size: NA; J gene: TRBJ2-1; CDR3 length: 15; V gene: TRBV5-6; CDR3 protein: CASSSVGRGYNEQFF; CDR3 DNA: TGTGCCAGCAGCTCGGTGGGGCGGGGTTACAATGAGCAGTTCTTC
D gene: TRBD2; clone size: NA; J gene: TRBJ2-1; CDR3 length: 15; V gene: TRBV2; CDR3 protein: CASSAELAANNEQFF; CDR3 DNA: TGTGCCAGCAGTGCCGAACTAGCGGCAAACAATGAGCAGTTCTTC
D gene: NA; clone size: few; J gene: TRBJ1-2; CDR3 length: 13; V gene: TRBV25-1; CDR3 protein: CASSEGVERGYTF; CDR3 DNA: TGTGCCAGCAGTGAAGGAGTTGAGCGGGGCTACACCTTC
D gene: NA; clone size: NA; J gene: TRBJ2-1; CDR3 length: 11; V gene: TRBV2; CDR3 protein: CASSPENEQFF; CDR3 DNA: TGTGCCAGCAGTCCGGAGAATGAGCAGTTCTTC
D gene: TRBD2; clone size: NA; J gene: TRBJ2-3; CDR3 length: 16; V gene: TRBV7-7; CDR3 protein: CASSAREREFRHTQYF; CDR3 DNA: TGTGCCAGCAGCGCGCGGGAGCGGGAGTTTCGCCATACGCAGTATTTT